The 5 T cell receptor beta chains below come from one sample, sequenced in a study of shared clonotypes between healthy human individuals. Only in-frame clones appear in the TCRdb table, and some are missing; sequencing was by immunoSEQ multiplex PCR. In the table there are roughly 2 million clones, approximately 94% of which are singletons. Naive CD8 cells lacked CD45RO, underwent positive selection for CCR7 and left out terminally differentiated effector memory CD45RA+ cells. The material sequenced was naive CD8+ T cells sorted from blood. These receptors originate from a man younger than 30 in good health.

This clone was counted once. The rearrangement joins TRBV28 to TRBJ2-7, with 7 bases that match TRBD2. CDR3 size: 13 residues. In germline, CDR1 is MDHEN, CDR2 SYDVKM. With 9 bases clipped from V and 1 base from J, the junction kept 6 bases outside the gene matches. CDR3 region: CARGEGSSYEQYF. The CDR3 nucleotides read TGTGCCAGGGGGGAGGGGTCTTCCTACGAGCAGTACTTC.

V is TRBV18 and J is TRBJ2-5; TRBD2 matches 7 bases. V lost 4 bases and J lost 4; bases outside the gene matches: 12. The CDR3 covers 16 residues. Germline CDR1 KGHSH, CDR2 LQKENI. The CDR3 protein is CASSRPREGVGETQYF. The CDR3 DNA sequence: TGTGCCAGCTCACGTCCCAGGGAGGGCGTCGGAGAGACCCAGTACTTC.

A note on this clone: A much bigger clone sits one base away, suggesting this may be a read error. The chain combines TRBV29-1 with TRBJ2-7, with D perhaps matching TRBD1 (6 bases). This CDR3 spans 14 amino acids. Germline V lookup: CDR1 SQVTM, CDR2 ANQGSEA. The CDR3 loop reads CSAEVGNRAYEQYF. The CDR3 nucleotides read TGCAGCGCTGAAGTAGGAAACAGGGCCTACGAGCAGTACTTC.

In its sample, this clone was seen once. The V gene is TRBV4-3, the J gene TRBJ1-6; TRBD1 is a possible D gene (6 bases). The V gene lost 2 bases and the J gene lost 7 bases, with 15 bases spanning the gap. The CDR3 contains 16 residues. CDR1 LGHNA and CDR2 YSLEER come from the germline V gene. The CDR3 reads CASSQTAGTPNSPLHF. As DNA, the CDR3 is TGCGCCAGCAGCCAAACAGCCGGGACACCAAATTCACCCCTCCACTTT.

The chain has TRBV25-1 and TRBJ2-7, with D maybe TRBD2 (6 bases). Trimming pared 6 bases from V and 6 bases from J, leaving 21 bases between. Germline V gives CDR1 MGHDK, CDR2 SYGVNS. The CDR3 spans 15 residues. DNA of the CDR3: TGTGCCAGCAGAGCGCCCGGTAGCGGTCTAACCGAGCAGTACTTC. It encodes CASRAPGSGLTEQYF.